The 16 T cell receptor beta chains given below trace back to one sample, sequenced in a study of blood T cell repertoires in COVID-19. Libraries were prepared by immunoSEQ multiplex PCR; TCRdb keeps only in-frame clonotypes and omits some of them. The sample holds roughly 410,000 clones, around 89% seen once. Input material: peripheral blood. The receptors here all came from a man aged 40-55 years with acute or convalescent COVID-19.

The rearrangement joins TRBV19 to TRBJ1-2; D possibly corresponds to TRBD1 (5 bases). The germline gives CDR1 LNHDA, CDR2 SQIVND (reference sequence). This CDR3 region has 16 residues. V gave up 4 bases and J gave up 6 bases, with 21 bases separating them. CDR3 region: CASSRQGGIVRDGYTF. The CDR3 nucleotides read TGTGCCAGTAGTAGGCAGGGAGGGATAGTGCGGGATGGCTACACCTTC.

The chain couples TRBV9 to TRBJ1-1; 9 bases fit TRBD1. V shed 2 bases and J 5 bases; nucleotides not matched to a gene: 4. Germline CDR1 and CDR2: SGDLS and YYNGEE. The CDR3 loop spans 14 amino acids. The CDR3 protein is CASSVGQGRTEAFF. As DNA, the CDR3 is TGTGCCAGCAGCGTGGGACAGGGAAGAACTGAAGCTTTCTTT.

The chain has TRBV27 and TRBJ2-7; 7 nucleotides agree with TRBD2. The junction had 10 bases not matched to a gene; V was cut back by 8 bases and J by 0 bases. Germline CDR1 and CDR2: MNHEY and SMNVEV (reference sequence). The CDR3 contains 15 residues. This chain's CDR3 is CASGLGPSGSYEQYF. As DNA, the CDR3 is TGTGCCAGCGGCCTAGGGCCTAGCGGCTCCTACGAGCAGTACTTC.

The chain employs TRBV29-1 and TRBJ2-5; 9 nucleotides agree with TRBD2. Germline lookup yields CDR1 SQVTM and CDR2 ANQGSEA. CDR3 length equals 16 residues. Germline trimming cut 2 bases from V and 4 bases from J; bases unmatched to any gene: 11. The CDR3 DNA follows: TGCAGCGTTGAAAGGCTAGCGGGACCCGGGGGAGAGACCCAGTACTTC. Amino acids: CSVERLAGPGGETQYF.

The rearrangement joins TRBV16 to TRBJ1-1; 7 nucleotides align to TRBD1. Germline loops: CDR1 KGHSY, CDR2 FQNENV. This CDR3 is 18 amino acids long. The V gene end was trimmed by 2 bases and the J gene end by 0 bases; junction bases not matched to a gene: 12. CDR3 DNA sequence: TGTGCCAGCAGCCAACCTTTCGGGAGGGGGCTTGTGAACACTGAAGCTTTCTTT. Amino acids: CASSQPFGRGLVNTEAFF.

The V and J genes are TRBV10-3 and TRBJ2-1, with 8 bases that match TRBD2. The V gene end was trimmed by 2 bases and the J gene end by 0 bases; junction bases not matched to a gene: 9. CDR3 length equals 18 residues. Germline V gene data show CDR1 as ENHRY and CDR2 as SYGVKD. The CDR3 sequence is CAISEPLREGSSYNEQFF. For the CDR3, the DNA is TGTGCCATCAGTGAGCCCCTTCGGGAGGGAAGCTCCTACAATGAGCAGTTCTTC.

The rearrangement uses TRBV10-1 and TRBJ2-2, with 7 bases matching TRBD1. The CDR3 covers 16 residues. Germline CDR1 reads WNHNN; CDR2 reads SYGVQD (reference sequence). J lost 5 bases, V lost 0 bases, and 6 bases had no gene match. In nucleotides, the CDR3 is TGCGCCAGCAGTGAGTCGGCCAGGGGGATAACCGGGGAGCTGTTTTTT. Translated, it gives CASSESARGITGELFF.

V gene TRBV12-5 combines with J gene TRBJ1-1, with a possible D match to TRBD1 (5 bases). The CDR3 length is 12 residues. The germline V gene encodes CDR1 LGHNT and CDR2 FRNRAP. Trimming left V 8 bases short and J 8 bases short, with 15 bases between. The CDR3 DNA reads TGTGCTAGTTCCCAGGGAGGTAGGGAAGCTTTCTTT. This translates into CASSQGGREAFF.

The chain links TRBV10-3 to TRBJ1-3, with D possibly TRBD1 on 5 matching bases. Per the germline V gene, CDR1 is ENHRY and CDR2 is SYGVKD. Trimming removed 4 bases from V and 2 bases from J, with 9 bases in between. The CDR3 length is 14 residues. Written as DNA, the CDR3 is TGTGCCATCAGTGGGGGGGACCCTGGAAACACCATATATTTT. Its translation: CAISGGDPGNTIYF.

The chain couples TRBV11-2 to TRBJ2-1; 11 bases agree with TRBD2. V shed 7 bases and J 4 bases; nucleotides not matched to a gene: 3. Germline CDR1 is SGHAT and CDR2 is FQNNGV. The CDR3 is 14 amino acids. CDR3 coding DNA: TGTGCCAGCACGCTAGCGGGGGGTTACAATGAGCAGTTCTTC. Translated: CASTLAGGYNEQFF.

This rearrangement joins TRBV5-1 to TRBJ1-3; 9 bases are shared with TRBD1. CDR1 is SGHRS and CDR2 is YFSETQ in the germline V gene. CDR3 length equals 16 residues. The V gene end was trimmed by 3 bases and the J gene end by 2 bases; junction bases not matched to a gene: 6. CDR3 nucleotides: TGCGCCAGCAGCTGGGCGGGACAGGGTGCTGGAAACACCATATATTTT. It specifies CASSWAGQGAGNTIYF.

The DNA for the CDR3 is TGTGCCAGCAGTGAACCGGGAGCAGCTAAGGAGACCCAGTACTTC. Amino acids: CASSEPGAAKETQYF. This chain joins TRBV25-1 and TRBJ2-5, with D perhaps TRBD2 (6 bases). CDR3 length: 15 amino acids. V was shortened by 2 bases and J by 5 bases, with 15 bases between the two germline ends. The germline gives CDR1 MGHDK, CDR2 SYGVNS.

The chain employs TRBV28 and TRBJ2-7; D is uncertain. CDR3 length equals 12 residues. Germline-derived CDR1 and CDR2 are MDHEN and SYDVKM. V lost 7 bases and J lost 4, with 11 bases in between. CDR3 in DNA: TGTGCCAGCACCGACGCAGGTTACGAGCAGTACTTC. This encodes CASTDAGYEQYF.

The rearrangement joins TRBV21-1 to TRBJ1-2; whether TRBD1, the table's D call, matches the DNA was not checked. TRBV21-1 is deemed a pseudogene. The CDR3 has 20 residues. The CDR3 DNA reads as TGTGCCAGCAGCAAAGTCGACAAACGCCGGTTAGTCCCCATGCACTATGGCTACACCTTC. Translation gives CASSKVDKRRLVPMHYGYTF.

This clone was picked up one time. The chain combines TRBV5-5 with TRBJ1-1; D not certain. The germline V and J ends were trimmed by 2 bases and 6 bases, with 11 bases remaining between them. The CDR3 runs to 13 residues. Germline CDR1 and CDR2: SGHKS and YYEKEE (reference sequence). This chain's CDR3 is CASSFRARAEAFF. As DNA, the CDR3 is TGTGCCAGCAGCTTCCGGGCGAGGGCTGAAGCTTTCTTT.

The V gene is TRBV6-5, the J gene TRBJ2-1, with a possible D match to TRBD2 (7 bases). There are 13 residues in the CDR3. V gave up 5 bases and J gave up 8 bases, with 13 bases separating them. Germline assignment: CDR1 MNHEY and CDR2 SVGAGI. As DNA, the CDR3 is TGTGCCAGCAGTAACCCCGGGGGGCATGAGCAGTTCTTC. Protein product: CASSNPGGHEQFF.